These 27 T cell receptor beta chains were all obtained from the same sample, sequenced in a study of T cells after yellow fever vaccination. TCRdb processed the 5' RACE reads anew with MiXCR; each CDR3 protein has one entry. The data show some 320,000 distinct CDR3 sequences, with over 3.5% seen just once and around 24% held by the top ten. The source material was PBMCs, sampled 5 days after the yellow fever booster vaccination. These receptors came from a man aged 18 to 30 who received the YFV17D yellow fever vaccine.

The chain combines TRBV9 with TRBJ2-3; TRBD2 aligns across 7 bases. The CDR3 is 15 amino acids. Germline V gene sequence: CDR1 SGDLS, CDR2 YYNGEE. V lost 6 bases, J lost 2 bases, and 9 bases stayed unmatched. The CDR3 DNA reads TGTGCCAGCACCCCGGACAAGCGGGACACAGATACGCAGTATTTT. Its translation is CASTPDKRDTDTQYF.

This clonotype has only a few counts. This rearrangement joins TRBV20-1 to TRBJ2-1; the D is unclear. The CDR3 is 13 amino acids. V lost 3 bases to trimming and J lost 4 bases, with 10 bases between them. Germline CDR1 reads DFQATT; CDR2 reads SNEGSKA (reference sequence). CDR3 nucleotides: TGCAGTGCTAGCGCAGGTCCTTACAATGAGCAGTTCTTC. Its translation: CSASAGPYNEQFF.

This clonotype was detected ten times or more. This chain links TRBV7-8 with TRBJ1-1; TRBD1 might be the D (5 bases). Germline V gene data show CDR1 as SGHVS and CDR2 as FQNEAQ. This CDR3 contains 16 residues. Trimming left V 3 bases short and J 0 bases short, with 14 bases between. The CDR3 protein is CASSLGPEGLNTEAFF. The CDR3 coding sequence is TGTGCCAGCAGCTTGGGGCCTGAGGGGTTGAACACTGAAGCTTTCTTT.

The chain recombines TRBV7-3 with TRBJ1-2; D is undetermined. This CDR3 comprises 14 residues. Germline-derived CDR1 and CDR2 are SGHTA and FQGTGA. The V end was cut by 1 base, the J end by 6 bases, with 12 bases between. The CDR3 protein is CASSLRGGSDGYTF. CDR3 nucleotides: TGTGCCAGCAGCTTAAGGGGAGGGTCGGATGGCTACACCTTC.

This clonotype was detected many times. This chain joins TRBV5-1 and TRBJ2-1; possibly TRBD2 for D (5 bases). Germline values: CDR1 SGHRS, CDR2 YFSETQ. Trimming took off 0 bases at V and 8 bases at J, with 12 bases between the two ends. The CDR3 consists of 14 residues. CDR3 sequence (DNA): TGCGCCAGCAGCTTGGTAGCGCCTAGGGATGAGCAGTTCTTC. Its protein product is CASSLVAPRDEQFF. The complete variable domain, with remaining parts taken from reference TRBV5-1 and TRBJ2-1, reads KAGVTQTPRYLIKTRGQQVTLSCSPISGHRSVSWYQQTPGQGLQFLFEYFSETQRNKGNFPGRFSGRQFSNSRSEMNVSTLELGDSALYLCASSLVAPRDEQFFGPGTRLTVL.

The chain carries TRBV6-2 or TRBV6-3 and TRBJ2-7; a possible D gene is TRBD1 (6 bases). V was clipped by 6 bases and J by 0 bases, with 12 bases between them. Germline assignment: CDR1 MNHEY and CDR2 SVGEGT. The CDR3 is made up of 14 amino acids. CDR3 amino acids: CASRIDRSSYEQYF. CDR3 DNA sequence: TGTGCCAGCAGAATAGACAGGAGCTCCTACGAGCAGTACTTC.

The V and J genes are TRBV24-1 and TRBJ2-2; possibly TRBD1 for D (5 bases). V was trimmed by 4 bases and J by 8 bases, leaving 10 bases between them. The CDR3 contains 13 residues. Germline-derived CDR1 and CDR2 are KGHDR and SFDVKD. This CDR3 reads CATSDFYRGELFF. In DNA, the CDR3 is TGTGCCACCAGTGACTTCTACAGGGGGGAGCTGTTTTTT.

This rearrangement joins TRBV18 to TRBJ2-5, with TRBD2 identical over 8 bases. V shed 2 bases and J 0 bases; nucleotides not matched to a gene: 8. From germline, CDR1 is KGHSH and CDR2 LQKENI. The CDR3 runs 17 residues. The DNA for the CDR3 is TGTGCCAGCTCACCAATTATCCAGCGGGGGTACCAAGAGACCCAGTACTTC. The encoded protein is CASSPIIQRGYQETQYF.

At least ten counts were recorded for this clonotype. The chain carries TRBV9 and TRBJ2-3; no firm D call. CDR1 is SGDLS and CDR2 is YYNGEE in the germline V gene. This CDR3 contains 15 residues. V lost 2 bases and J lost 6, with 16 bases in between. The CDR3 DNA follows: TGTGCCAGCAGCGTCATGGGGTTTAGTTCGGATACGCAGTATTTT. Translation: CASSVMGFSSDTQYF.

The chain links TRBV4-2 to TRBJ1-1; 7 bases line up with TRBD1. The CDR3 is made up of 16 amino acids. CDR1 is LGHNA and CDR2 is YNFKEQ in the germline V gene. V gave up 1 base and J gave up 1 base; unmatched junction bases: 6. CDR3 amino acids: CASSQVEGAENTEAFF. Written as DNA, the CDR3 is TGTGCCAGCAGCCAAGTGGAGGGGGCGGAGAACACTGAAGCTTTCTTT.

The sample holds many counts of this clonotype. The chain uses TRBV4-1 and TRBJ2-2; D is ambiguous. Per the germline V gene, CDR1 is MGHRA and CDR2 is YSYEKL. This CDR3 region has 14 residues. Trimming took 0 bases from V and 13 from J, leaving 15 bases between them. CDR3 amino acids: CASSQESLHLGLFF. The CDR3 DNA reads TGCGCCAGCAGCCAAGAAAGTCTTCACCTTGGGCTGTTTTTT.

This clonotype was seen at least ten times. As DNA, the CDR3 is TGTGCCAGCAGTTACGGACAGGGGTTAACCTACGAGCAGTACGTC. It specifies CASSYGQGLTYEQYV. The chain uses TRBV6-5 and TRBJ2-7; TRBD1 agrees at 9 bases. J lost 2 bases, V lost 2 bases, and 4 bases had no gene match. This CDR3 comprises 15 residues. Germline V gene lookup returns CDR1 MNHEY and CDR2 SVGAGI.

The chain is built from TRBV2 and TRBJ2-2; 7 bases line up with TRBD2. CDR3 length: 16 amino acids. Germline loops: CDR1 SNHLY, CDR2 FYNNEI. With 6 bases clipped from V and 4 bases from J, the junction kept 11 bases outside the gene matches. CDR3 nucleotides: TGTGCCAGCAGAAGCAGTGGTAGCGGGTTCACCGGGGAGCTGTTTTTT. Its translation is CASRSSGSGFTGELFF.

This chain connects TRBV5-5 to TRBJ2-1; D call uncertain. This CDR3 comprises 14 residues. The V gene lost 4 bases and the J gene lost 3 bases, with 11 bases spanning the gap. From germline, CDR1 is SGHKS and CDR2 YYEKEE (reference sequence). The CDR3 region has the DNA TGTGCCAGCAGCCCGGACGTAGGCTACAATGAGCAGTTCTTC. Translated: CASSPDVGYNEQFF.

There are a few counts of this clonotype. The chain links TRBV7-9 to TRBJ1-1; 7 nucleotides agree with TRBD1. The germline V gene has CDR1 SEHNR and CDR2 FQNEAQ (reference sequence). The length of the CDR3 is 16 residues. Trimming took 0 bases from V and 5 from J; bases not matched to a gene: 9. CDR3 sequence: CASSLAQGDLRTEAFF. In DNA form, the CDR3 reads TGTGCCAGCAGCTTAGCGCAGGGGGATTTGCGGACTGAAGCTTTCTTT.

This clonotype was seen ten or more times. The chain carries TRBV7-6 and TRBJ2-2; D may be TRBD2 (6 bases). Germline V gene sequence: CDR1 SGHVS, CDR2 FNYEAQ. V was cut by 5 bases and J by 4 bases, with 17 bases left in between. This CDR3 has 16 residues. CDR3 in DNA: TGTGCCAGCAGCCCTAGGGTAGGGGACTCCACCGGGGAGCTGTTTTTT. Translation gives CASSPRVGDSTGELFF.

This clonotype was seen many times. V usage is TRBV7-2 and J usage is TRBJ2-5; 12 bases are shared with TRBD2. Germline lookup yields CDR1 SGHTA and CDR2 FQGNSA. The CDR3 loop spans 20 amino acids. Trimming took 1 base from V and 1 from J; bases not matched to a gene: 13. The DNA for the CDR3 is TGTGCCAGCAGCTTAGACCCAAACAGACTAGCGGGGGCTATCCAAGAGACCCAGTACTTC. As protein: CASSLDPNRLAGAIQETQYF.

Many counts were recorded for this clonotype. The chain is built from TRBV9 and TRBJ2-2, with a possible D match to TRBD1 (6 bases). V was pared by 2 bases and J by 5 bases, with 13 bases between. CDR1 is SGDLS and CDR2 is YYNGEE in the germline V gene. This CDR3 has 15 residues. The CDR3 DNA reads TGTGCCAGCAGCGTCGGCAGGGGTGTGACCGGGGAGCTGTTTTTT. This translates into CASSVGRGVTGELFF.

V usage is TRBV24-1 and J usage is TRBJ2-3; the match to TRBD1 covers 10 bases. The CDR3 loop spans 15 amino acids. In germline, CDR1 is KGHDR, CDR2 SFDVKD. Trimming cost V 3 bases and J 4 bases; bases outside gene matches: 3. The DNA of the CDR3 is TGTGCCACCAGTGATCCCGACAGGGGGCCAGATACGCAGTATTTT. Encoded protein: CATSDPDRGPDTQYF.

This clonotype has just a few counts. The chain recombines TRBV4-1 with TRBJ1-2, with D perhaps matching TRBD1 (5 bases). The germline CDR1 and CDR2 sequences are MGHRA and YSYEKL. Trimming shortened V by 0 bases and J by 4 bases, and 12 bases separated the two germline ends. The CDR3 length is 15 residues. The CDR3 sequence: CASSQDGGVGYGYTF. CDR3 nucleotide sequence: TGCGCCAGCAGCCAAGACGGGGGTGTGGGCTATGGCTACACCTTC.

CDR3 sequence (DNA): TGTGCCAGCAGCTCCAACACAGGCTCTTCACCCCTCCACTTT. It codes for CASSSNTGSSPLHF. V usage is TRBV7-2 and J usage is TRBJ1-6; a possible D gene is TRBD1 (5 bases). The CDR3 totals 14 residues. Trimming left V 4 bases short and J 9 bases short, with 13 bases between. Per the germline V gene, CDR1 is SGHTA and CDR2 is FQGNSA.

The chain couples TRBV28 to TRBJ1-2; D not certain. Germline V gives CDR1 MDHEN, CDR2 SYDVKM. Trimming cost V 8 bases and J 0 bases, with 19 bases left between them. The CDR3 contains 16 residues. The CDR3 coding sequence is TGTGCCAGCCTCGGACGAGCAGCCACTGCTAACTATGGCTACACCTTC. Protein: CASLGRAATANYGYTF.

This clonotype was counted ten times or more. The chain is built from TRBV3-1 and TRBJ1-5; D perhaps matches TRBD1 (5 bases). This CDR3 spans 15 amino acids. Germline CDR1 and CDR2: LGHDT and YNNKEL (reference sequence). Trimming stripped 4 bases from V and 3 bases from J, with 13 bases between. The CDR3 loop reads CASSRTSDNNQPQHF. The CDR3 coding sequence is TGTGCCAGCAGCCGGACAAGTGATAACAATCAGCCCCAGCATTTT.

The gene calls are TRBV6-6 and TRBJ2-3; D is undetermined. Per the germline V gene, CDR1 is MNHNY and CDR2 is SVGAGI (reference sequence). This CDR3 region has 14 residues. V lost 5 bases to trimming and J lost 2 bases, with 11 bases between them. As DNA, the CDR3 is TGTGCCAGCAGTCATCGGACCTTCACAGATACGCAGTATTTT. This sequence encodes CASSHRTFTDTQYF.

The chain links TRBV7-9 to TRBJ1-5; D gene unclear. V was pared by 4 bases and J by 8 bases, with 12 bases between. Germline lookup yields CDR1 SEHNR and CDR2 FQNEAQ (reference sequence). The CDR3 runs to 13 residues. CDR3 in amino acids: CASSSDTHEPQHF. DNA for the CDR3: TGTGCCAGCAGCTCCGACACGCATGAGCCCCAGCATTTT. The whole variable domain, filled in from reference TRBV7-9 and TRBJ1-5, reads DTGVSQNPRHKITKRGQNVTFRCDPISEHNRLYWYRQTLGQGPEFLTYFQNEAQLEKSRLLSDRFSAERPKGSFSTLEIQRTEQGDSAMYLCASSSDTHEPQHFGDGTRLSIL.

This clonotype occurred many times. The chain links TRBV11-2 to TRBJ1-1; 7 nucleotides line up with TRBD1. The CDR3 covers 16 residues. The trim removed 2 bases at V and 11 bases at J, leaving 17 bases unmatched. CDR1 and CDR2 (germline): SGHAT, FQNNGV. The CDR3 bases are TGTGCCAGCAGCTTAACGCAGGGGGGCTCTAGGGCTCCTGCTTTCTTT. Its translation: CASSLTQGGSRAPAFF.

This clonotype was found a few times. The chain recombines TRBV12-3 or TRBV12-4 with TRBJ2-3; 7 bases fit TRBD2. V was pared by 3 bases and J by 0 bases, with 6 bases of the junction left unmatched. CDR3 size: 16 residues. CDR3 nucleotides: TGTGCCAGCAGTTTCCCCGGGGGGTCTAGCACAGATACGCAGTATTTT. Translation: CASSFPGGSSTDTQYF.